Below are 19 T cell receptor beta chains sequenced from a single sample in a study of shared clonotypes between healthy human individuals. Here immunoSEQ multiplex PCR was the method, and the copy in TCRdb shows in-frame clones only, minus some. The sample includes approximately 980,000 clones, over 75% of them seen just once. The sequenced sample was memory CD4+ T cells sorted from blood. The subset denotes: CD45RA-negative fraction. All receptors derive from a man between 18 and 29 years old in good health.

The genes are TRBV2 and TRBJ2-5, with D maybe TRBD1 (6 bases). The CDR3 totals 14 residues. Germline loops: CDR1 SNHLY, CDR2 FYNNEI. V was cut by 6 bases and J by 1 base, with 12 bases left in between. The CDR3 loop reads CASRVDRSQETQYF. In DNA, the CDR3 is TGTGCCAGCAGGGTCGACAGGAGCCAAGAGACCCAGTACTTC.

This clone was observed a few times. The V gene is TRBV18, the J gene TRBJ1-1; TRBD1 is a possible D gene (5 bases). The V end was cut by 3 bases, the J end by 1 base, with 9 bases between. The CDR3 loop spans 14 amino acids. Germline lookup yields CDR1 KGHSH and CDR2 LQKENI. The CDR3 region has the DNA TGTGCCAGCTCACCGCAGACAGCGAACACTGAAGCTTTCTTT. Protein: CASSPQTANTEAFF.

The chain couples TRBV2 to TRBJ2-1; D is perhaps TRBD2 (5 bases). Germline assignment: CDR1 SNHLY and CDR2 FYNNEI. V was pared by 5 bases and J by 2 bases, with 13 bases between. CDR3 size: 15 residues. The CDR3 nucleotides are TGTGCCAGCAGTTCCCCCCCCGGGGCCTACAATGAGCAGTTCTTC. This codes for CASSSPPGAYNEQFF.

This rearrangement joins TRBV18 to TRBJ1-2; D is unclear. With 3 bases removed from V and 4 bases from J, the gap between germline ends came to 12 bases. This CDR3 has 14 amino acids. Germline CDR1 and CDR2: KGHSH and LQKENI. The CDR3 coding sequence is TGTGCCAGCTCACCCTTGGACCGTTCCTATGGCTACACCTTC. Translated: CASSPLDRSYGYTF.

The chain is built from TRBV5-1 and TRBJ1-5; 10 bases are shared with TRBD1. The CDR3 is 18 amino acids. Germline V lookup: CDR1 SGHRS, CDR2 YFSETQ. Trimming cost V 4 bases and J 4 bases; bases outside gene matches: 14. The CDR3 nucleotides read TGCGCCAGCAGCCCCGGGGGGGCGACAGGGGGCGCGAATCAGCCCCAGCATTTT. Translating it yields CASSPGGATGGANQPQHF. The variable domain in full, completed from reference TRBV5-1 and TRBJ1-5, reads KAGVTQTPRYLIKTRGQQVTLSCSPISGHRSVSWYQQTPGQGLQFLFEYFSETQRNKGNFPGRFSGRQFSNSRSEMNVSTLELGDSALYLCASSPGGATGGANQPQHFGDGTRLSIL.

The V call is TRBV19, the J call TRBJ2-2, with D uncertain. Trimming took off 3 bases at V and 6 bases at J, with 5 bases between the two ends. Germline CDR1 reads LNHDA; CDR2 reads SQIVND (reference sequence). There are 12 residues in the CDR3. The CDR3 reads CASSMWAGELFF. The CDR3 nucleotides read TGTGCCAGTAGTATGTGGGCCGGGGAGCTGTTTTTT.

The chain recombines TRBV11-2 with TRBJ1-2; the D gene is possibly TRBD1 (5 bases). Between the trimmed V and J ends, which lost 6 bases and 0 bases, there was a span of 8 bases. The CDR3 is 13 residues long. Germline values: CDR1 SGHAT, CDR2 FQNNGV. CDR3 residues: CASSGTSNYGYTF. Here the CDR3 DNA reads TGTGCCAGCAGTGGGACGTCTAACTATGGCTACACCTTC.

Of note for this clone: Within the sample, other DNA sequences also encode this same CDR3. The chain is built from TRBV9 and TRBJ1-3; D is unresolved. This CDR3 has 13 residues. Trimming stripped 0 bases from V and 4 bases from J, with 5 bases between. Per germline, CDR1 SGDLS and CDR2 YYNGEE. CDR3: CASSVGPGNTIYF. The CDR3 DNA reads TGTGCCAGCAGCGTAGGCCCCGGAAACACCATATATTTT.

The chain links TRBV5-4 to TRBJ1-1, with D perhaps TRBD1 (5 bases). Trimming removed 4 bases at V and 0 bases at J, with 13 bases between. The CDR3 totals 15 residues. CDR1 is SGHNT, CDR2 YYREEE, per germline (reference sequence). The CDR3 nucleotides are TGTGCCAGCAGCCTTGGCGGAGGGGTGAACACTGAAGCTTTCTTT. Amino acids: CASSLGGGVNTEAFF.

This chain connects TRBV18 to TRBJ2-3; the match to TRBD1 covers 8 bases. The CDR3 is 14 amino acids. With 6 bases clipped from V and 4 bases from J, the junction kept 6 bases outside the gene matches. Germline V gives CDR1 KGHSH, CDR2 LQKENI. CDR3 amino acids: CASSGDRNADTQYF. CDR3 nucleotide sequence: TGTGCCAGCTCGGGGGACAGGAACGCAGATACGCAGTATTTT.

This clone was recorded only once. In nucleotides, the CDR3 is TGTGCCAGCTCACCCCGGCAGGGGAGGGTGAATCAGCCCCAGCATTTT. Translation gives CASSPRQGRVNQPQHF. The chain recombines TRBV18 with TRBJ1-5; tentative D call: TRBD1 (6 bases). Looked up from germline, CDR1 is KGHSH and CDR2 is LQKENI. This CDR3 is 16 amino acids long. With 3 bases removed from V and 4 bases from J, the gap between germline ends came to 16 bases.

This rearrangement joins TRBV5-1 to TRBJ2-1, with 10 bases that match TRBD2. The germline gives CDR1 SGHRS, CDR2 YFSETQ. J was trimmed by 7 bases and V by 7 bases; bases with no gene match: 11. This CDR3 spans 15 amino acids. The chain's CDR3 is CASCERGTSVNEQFF. CDR3 in DNA: TGCGCCAGCTGCGAACGCGGGACTAGCGTGAATGAGCAGTTCTTC.

V gene TRBV27 combines with J gene TRBJ1-5; a possible D gene is TRBD1 (5 bases). Germline V gives CDR1 MNHEY, CDR2 SMNVEV (reference sequence). The ends were cut back, 4 bases at V and 2 bases at J, with 12 bases in the middle. This CDR3 has 15 amino acids. CDR3 nucleotide sequence: TGTGCCAGCAGTTATTCAGGGTTCGGCAATCAGCCCCAGCATTTT. Encoded protein: CASSYSGFGNQPQHF.

This clone showed up just a few times. The V gene is TRBV29-1, the J gene TRBJ2-1; TRBD2 aligns across 14 bases. Unmatched junction bases numbered 3, after V lost 7 bases and J lost 4 bases. CDR3 length: 14 residues. Germline V gene sequence: CDR1 SQVTM, CDR2 ANQGSEA. DNA of the CDR3: TGCAGCGCAGGGACTAGCGGGGGTTACAATGAGCAGTTCTTC. Its protein is CSAGTSGGYNEQFF.

The J gene is TRBJ1-2, the V gene TRBV7-8; a possible D gene is TRBD1 (5 bases). Germline assignment: CDR1 SGHVS and CDR2 FQNEAQ. CDR3 length equals 13 residues. V lost 1 base and J lost 8, with 11 bases in between. CDR3 coding DNA: TGTGCCAGCAGCTTAGACCAGGGAGTGGGCTACACCTTC. It translates to CASSLDQGVGYTF.

The sample holds a few counts of this clone. The chain couples TRBV5-1 to TRBJ2-5, with 13 bases fitting TRBD2. The CDR3 is 15 residues long. The ends lost 6 bases at V and 4 bases at J; junction bases unmatched: 6. Germline V gives CDR1 SGHRS, CDR2 YFSETQ. Written as DNA, the CDR3 is TGCGCCAGCACCCCACTAGCGGGAGGGCCAGAGACCCAGTACTTC. This translates into CASTPLAGGPETQYF.

DNA of the CDR3: TGTGCCAGCAGCCCCGGACAGCTTACGAACACTGAAGCTTTCTTT. It is translated as CASSPGQLTNTEAFF. The J gene is TRBJ1-1, the V gene TRBV11-2, with D perhaps matching TRBD1 (6 bases). CDR3 length: 15 amino acids. Germline assignment: CDR1 SGHAT and CDR2 FQNNGV. The V end was cut by 5 bases, the J end by 1 base, with 14 bases between.

CDR3 amino acids: CASSLPTQFYGYTF. CDR3 DNA sequence: TGTGCCAGCTCACTCCCGACACAGTTCTATGGCTACACCTTC. The chain recombines TRBV18 with TRBJ1-2, with D unresolved. Germline V gives CDR1 KGHSH, CDR2 LQKENI. The V end was cut by 4 bases, the J end by 4 bases, with 13 bases between. CDR3 length equals 14 residues.

This chain uses TRBV7-9 with TRBJ1-4; possible D gene TRBD1, 5 bases. The length of the CDR3 is 15 residues. CDR1 is SEHNR, CDR2 FQNEAQ, per germline (reference sequence). V gave up 5 bases and J gave up 4 bases, with 14 bases separating them. The CDR3 DNA reads TGTGCCAGCAGCCCGAGTGGGGGTTTTAATGAAAAACTGTTTTTT. This codes for CASSPSGGFNEKLFF.